The entry below gives a single T cell receptor beta chain sequence along with its context. No antigen is known for it. This CDR3 contains 14 residues. The V and J ends lost 4 bases and 6 bases, in that order; junction bases with no gene match: 6. The germline gives CDR1 SGHDT, CDR2 YYEEEE. The study ran the assay at deep level. Sequenced by immunoSEQ multiplex PCR; TCRdb stores in-frame clones only, minus some. The sample lists 2,100,000 or so clones, 90% to 97% seen once, with over 0.1% in the top ten. This entry is derived from a study of shared clonotypes between healthy human individuals. Broader study findings: As a rule, naive subsets had a larger estimated richness than memory subsets. Shared clonotypes across all four donors exceeded non-shared ones in generation probability.

Sequencing was performed on naive CD4+ T cells sorted from blood. Stated subset: CD45RA+ positively selected. This clonotype was obtained from a man aged 18 to 30 in good health. This chain connects TRBV5-6 to TRBJ1-4; 7 nucleotides align to TRBD1. This CDR3 is CASSLLGQYEKLFF. CDR3 coding DNA: TGTGCCAGCAGCCTGTTGGGACAGTATGAAAAACTGTTTTTT.